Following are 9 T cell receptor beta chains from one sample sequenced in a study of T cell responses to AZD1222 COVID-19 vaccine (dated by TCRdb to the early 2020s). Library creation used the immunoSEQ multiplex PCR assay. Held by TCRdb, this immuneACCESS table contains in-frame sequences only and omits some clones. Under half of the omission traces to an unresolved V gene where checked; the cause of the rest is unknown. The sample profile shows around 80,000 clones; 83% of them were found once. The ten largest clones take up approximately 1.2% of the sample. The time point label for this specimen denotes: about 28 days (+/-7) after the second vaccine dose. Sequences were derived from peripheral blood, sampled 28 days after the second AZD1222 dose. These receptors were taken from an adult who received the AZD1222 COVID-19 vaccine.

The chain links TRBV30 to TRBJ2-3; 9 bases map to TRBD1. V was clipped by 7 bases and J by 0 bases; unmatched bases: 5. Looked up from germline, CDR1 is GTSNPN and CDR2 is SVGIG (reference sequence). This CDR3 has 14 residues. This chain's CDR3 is CALTTGGSTDTQYF. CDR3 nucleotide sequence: TGTGCCTTAACGACAGGGGGGAGCACAGATACGCAGTATTTT.

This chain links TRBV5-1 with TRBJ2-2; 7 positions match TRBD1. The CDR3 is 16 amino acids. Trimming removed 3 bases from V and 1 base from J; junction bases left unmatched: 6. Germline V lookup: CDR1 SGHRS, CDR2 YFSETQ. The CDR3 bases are TGCGCCAGCAGCTGGGGACAGACTATGAACACCGGGGAGCTGTTTTTT. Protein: CASSWGQTMNTGELFF.

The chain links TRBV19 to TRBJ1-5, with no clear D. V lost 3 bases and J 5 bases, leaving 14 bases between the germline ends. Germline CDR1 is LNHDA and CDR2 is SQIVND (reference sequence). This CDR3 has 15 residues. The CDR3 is CASSIMAQVYQPQHF. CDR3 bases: TGTGCCAGTAGTATTATGGCCCAGGTGTATCAGCCCCAGCATTTT. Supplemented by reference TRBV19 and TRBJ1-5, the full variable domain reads DGGITQSPKYLFRKEGQNVTLSCEQNLNHDAMYWYRQDPGQGLRLIYYSQIVNDFQKGDIAEGYSVSREKKESFPLTVTSAQKNPTAFYLCASSIMAQVYQPQHFGDGTRLSIL.

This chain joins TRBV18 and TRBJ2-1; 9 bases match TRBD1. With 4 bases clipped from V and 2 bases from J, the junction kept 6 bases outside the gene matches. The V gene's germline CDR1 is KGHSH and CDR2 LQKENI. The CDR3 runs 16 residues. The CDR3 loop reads CASSLSGQGPYNEQFF. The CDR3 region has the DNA TGTGCCAGCTCACTTTCGGGACAGGGACCCTACAATGAGCAGTTCTTC.

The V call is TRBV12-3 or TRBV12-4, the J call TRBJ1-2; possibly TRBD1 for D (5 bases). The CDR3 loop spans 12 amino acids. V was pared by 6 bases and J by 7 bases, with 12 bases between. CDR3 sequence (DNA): TGTGCCAGCAGGACCCCCGGGGGTGGCTACACCTTC. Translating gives CASRTPGGGYTF.

CDR3 sequence reads: CAWSPPLGVIYEQYF. CDR3 nucleotides: TGTGCCTGGAGTCCCCCCCTGGGGGTAATCTACGAGCAGTACTTC. The gene calls are TRBV30 and TRBJ2-7; D is perhaps TRBD1 or TRBD2 (5 bases each). CDR1 GTSNPN and CDR2 SVGIG come from the germline V gene (reference sequence). The CDR3 extends over 15 amino acids. The V and J ends lost 2 bases and 3 bases respectively, with 17 bases between them.

In DNA form, the CDR3 reads TGTGCCAGCAGTGACAGTACAAACACCGGGGAGCTGTTTTTT. This sequence encodes CASSDSTNTGELFF. The chain employs TRBV6-1 and TRBJ2-2; no definite D call. CDR3 length: 14 residues. V was cut by 3 bases and J by 2 bases, with 7 bases left in between. Germline V lookup: CDR1 MNHNS, CDR2 SASEGT.

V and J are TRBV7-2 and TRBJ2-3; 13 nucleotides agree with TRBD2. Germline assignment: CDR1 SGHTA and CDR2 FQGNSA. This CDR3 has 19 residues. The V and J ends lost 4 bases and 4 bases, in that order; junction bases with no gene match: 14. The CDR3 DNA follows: TGTGCCAGCAGCTACCGCGCGCCCACACTAGCGGGAGGGGCAGATACGCAGTATTTT. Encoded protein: CASSYRAPTLAGGADTQYF.

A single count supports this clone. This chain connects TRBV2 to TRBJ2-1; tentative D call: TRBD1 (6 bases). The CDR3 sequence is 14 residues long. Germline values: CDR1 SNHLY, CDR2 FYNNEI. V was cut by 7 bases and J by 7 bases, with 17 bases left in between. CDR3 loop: CASTEGGLKNEQFF. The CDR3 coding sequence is TGTGCCAGCACCGAAGGGGGTCTAAAGAATGAGCAGTTCTTC.